These 19 T cell receptor beta chains were all obtained from the same sample, sequenced in a study of T cell clonality in common variable immunodeficiency. General study points: Common variable immunodeficiency TCR beta sequences reportedly had fewer deletions and N-nucleotide insertions.

The table came from immunoSEQ multiplex PCR; TCRdb's copy has only in-frame clones and leaves some out. This repertoire holds about 20,000 clones, and none appear only once. No antigen has been assigned to these receptors. Sequencing input: peripheral blood mononuclear cells. All receptors come from a human donor with common variable immunodeficiency.

This clone was picked up a small number of times. The read falls 3 residues short of the CDR3 end, and the missing part is taken from the germline J gene. The rearrangement links TRBV6-2 or TRBV6-3 to TRBJ2-7, with D perhaps matching TRBD1 (6 bases). The CDR3 is 13 residues long. From germline, CDR1 is MNHEY and CDR2 SVGEGT. Trimming removed 5 bases at V and 6 bases at J, with 14 bases between. The sequenced CDR3 bases are TGTGCCAGCAGTGGCGACAGGCCGGCCGAG. Its protein product is CASSGDRPAE. The entire CDR3 protein reads CASSGDRPAEQYF.

Only a few counts were recorded for this clone. The CDR3 is cut off 3 residues early in the read; its end comes from the germline J gene. The V gene is TRBV7-3, the J gene TRBJ2-1; 14 bases are shared with TRBD2. V was pared by 1 base and J by 6 bases, with 5 bases of the junction left unmatched. CDR3 length equals 17 residues. Germline assignment: CDR1 SGHTA and CDR2 FQGTGA. The sequenced CDR3 bases are TGTGCCAGCAGCTTAAACTCCGGGACTAGCGGGAGCAATGAG. It is translated as CASSLNSGTSGSNE. The whole CDR3 sequence reads CASSLNSGTSGSNEQFF.

This clone turned up a few times. The read gets to within 3 residues of the CDR3 end, and the germline J gene fills in the rest. Distinct nucleotide sequences in the sample also encode this CDR3. The chain recombines TRBV18 with TRBJ2-3, with 12 bases that match TRBD2. CDR1 and CDR2 (germline): KGHSH, LQKENI. Trimming at V came to 3 bases and at J to 3 bases, leaving 4 bases not matched to a gene. CDR3 length: 16 residues. CDR3 protein: CASSPLAGGPTDTQYF. The sequenced part of the CDR3 DNA is TGTGCCAGCTCACCGCTAGCGGGAGGGCCGACAGATACG.

In the case of this clone: The read ends 3 residues early relative to the CDR3; the germline J gene fills the gap. The gene calls are TRBV18 and TRBJ1-1, with no clear D. The CDR3 has 13 residues. V was trimmed by 3 bases and J by 1 base, leaving 6 bases between them. The germline gives CDR1 KGHSH, CDR2 LQKENI. The sequenced part of the CDR3 DNA is TGTGCCAGCTCACCGGACTCGAACACTGAA. This sequence encodes CASSPDSNTE. Given in full, the CDR3 is CASSPDSNTEAFF.

In this sample, this clone is medium-sized (0.01 to 0.1%). The read ends 3 residues early relative to the CDR3; the germline J gene fills the gap. This chain joins TRBV28 and TRBJ2-1; 9 bases are shared with TRBD2. This CDR3 comprises 17 residues. V shed 5 bases, J shed 4 bases, and the junction held 12 bases outside the gene matches. Germline V gene sequence: CDR1 MDHEN, CDR2 SYDVKM. CDR3 sequence: CASSPGGFSGGYNEQFF. The sequenced CDR3 bases are TGTGCCAGCAGTCCAGGGGGGTTTAGCGGGGGATACAATGAG.

This clone was recorded a few times. The read comes to an end 3 residues before the CDR3 does, leaving the germline J gene to fill in the end. V usage is TRBV7-9 and J usage is TRBJ2-1, with 11 bases identical to TRBD2. J gave up 8 bases and V 4 bases, and 7 bases lay outside the gene matches. Germline CDR1 and CDR2: SEHNR and FQNEAQ (reference sequence). The length of the CDR3 is 15 residues. The CDR3 protein is CASSSLAGGRDEQFF. The part of the CDR3 DNA that was read is TGTGCCAGCAGCTCGCTAGCGGGGGGTAGGGATGAG.

This clone was recorded a few times. From the germline J gene comes the end of the CDR3, since the read stops 3 residues before it. V and J are TRBV19 and TRBJ2-2; no firm D call. CDR1 and CDR2 from the germline V gene are LNHDA and SQIVND (reference sequence). Trimming left V 3 bases short and J 1 base short, with 9 bases between. This CDR3 region has 15 residues. Partial CDR3 DNA: TGTGCCAGTAGTATCCCCCGCGGGAACACCGGGGAG. Translation: CASSIPRGNTGE. The full CDR3 reads CASSIPRGNTGELFF.

This clone was seen more than once but under ten times. Read sequence stops 3 residues before the CDR3 end, and the germline J gene provides the missing end. The rearrangement uses TRBV30 and TRBJ2-7, with 8 nucleotides matching TRBD1. Germline V gene sequence: CDR1 GTSNPN, CDR2 SVGIG (reference sequence). This CDR3 contains 14 residues. V gave up 1 base and J gave up 4 bases; unmatched junction bases: 6. The CDR3 protein is CAWSEGQERYEQYF. The CDR3 DNA, read in part, is TGTGCCTGGAGTGAGGGACAGGAGAGATACGAG.

Regarding this clone: The read finishes 3 residues shy of the CDR3 end, and the germline J gene is used to complete it. The gene calls are TRBV19 and TRBJ1-2; D gene unclear. Trimming took 2 bases from V and 7 from J, leaving 20 bases between them. Germline CDR1 LNHDA, CDR2 SQIVND (reference sequence). This CDR3 spans 16 amino acids. CDR3 DNA, as far as it was read: TGTGCCAGTAGTATATCCTCGTTACTTCGGGTAGCTGGC. Encoded protein: CASSISSLLRVAG. The whole CDR3 sequence reads CASSISSLLRVAGYTF. The variable domain in full, completed from reference TRBV19 and TRBJ1-2, reads DGGITQSPKYLFRKEGQNVTLSCEQNLNHDAMYWYRQDPGQGLRLIYYSQIVNDFQKGDIAEGYSVSREKKESFPLTVTSAQKNPTAFYLCASSISSLLRVAGYTFGSGTRLTVV.

This clone was seen only a few times. Read sequence stops 3 residues before the CDR3 end, and the germline J gene provides the missing end. The rearrangement uses TRBV19 and TRBJ2-3, with TRBD2 matching over 7 bases. CDR1 and CDR2 from the germline V gene are LNHDA and SQIVND (reference sequence). The CDR3 has 14 amino acids. Trimming cost V 3 bases and J 2 bases; bases outside gene matches: 2. CDR3 DNA (partial): TGTGCCAGTAGTATTCGGGGGGTCACAGATACG. Its protein product is CASSIRGVTDT. The CDR3 as a whole reads CASSIRGVTDTQYF.

Comment on this clone: The CDR3 end lies 3 residues beyond the end of the read and is filled in from the germline J gene. The chain joins TRBV19 to TRBJ1-5, with 11 bases fitting TRBD1. This CDR3 region has 16 residues. Germline assignment: CDR1 LNHDA and CDR2 SQIVND (reference sequence). The junction had 7 bases not matched to a gene; V was cut back by 6 bases and J by 3 bases. The CDR3 spells CASRRGQGASNQPQHF. Partial CDR3 DNA: TGTGCCAGTAGACGTGGACAGGGGGCGTCCAATCAGCCC. The complete variable domain, with remaining parts taken from reference TRBV19 and TRBJ1-5, reads DGGITQSPKYLFRKEGQNVTLSCEQNLNHDAMYWYRQDPGQGLRLIYYSQIVNDFQKGDIAEGYSVSREKKESFPLTVTSAQKNPTAFYLCASRRGQGASNQPQHFGDGTRLSIL.

This clone has at least ten counts. The read falls 3 residues short of the CDR3 end, and the missing part is taken from the germline J gene. The J gene is TRBJ1-1, the V gene TRBV29-1, with D hard to call. The germline V gene has CDR1 SQVTM and CDR2 ANQGSEA. This CDR3 is built from 13 residues. V was shortened by 5 bases and J by 5 bases, with 15 bases between the two germline ends. The CDR3: CSVQTTEGTEAFF. Partial CDR3 DNA: TGCAGCGTTCAGACAACGGAAGGGACTGAA.

This clone qualifies as medium-sized (0.01 to 0.1%). The sequence runs out 3 residues before the end of the CDR3; the remainder is reconstructed from the germline J gene. The chain uses TRBV29-1 and TRBJ2-1; the match to TRBD1 covers 8 bases. V trimming: 7 bases; J trimming: 3 bases; junction bases outside the gene matches: 5. CDR3 length equals 13 residues. Germline V gene data show CDR1 as SQVTM and CDR2 as ANQGSEA. The chain's CDR3 is CSGARGRYNEQFF. The DNA read from the CDR3 is TGCAGCGGGGCCAGGGGGCGCTACAATGAG.

This clone showed up just a few times. Read sequence stops 3 residues before the CDR3 end, and the germline J gene provides the missing end. This CDR3 is also generated by other DNA sequences in the sample. This rearrangement joins TRBV7-9 to TRBJ2-7; 12 bases are a match to TRBD2. There are 15 residues in the CDR3. Trimming cost V 5 bases and J 5 bases; bases outside gene matches: 7. Germline CDR1 is SEHNR and CDR2 is FQNEAQ (reference sequence). CDR3 amino acids: CASSTRLAGVHEQYF. The sequenced part of the CDR3 DNA is TGTGCCAGCAGCACCCGACTAGCGGGAGTGCACGAG.

Turning to this clone: The CDR3 goes on 3 residues after the read ends, and that part is filled in from the germline J gene. The chain uses TRBV5-1 and TRBJ2-2; 8 bases fit TRBD2. Germline values: CDR1 SGHRS, CDR2 YFSETQ. J lost 1 base, V lost 4 bases, and 3 bases had no gene match. The CDR3 totals 15 residues. CDR3: CASSLSGVNTGELFF. The CDR3 bases that were read are TGCGCCAGCAGCCTTAGCGGGGTGAACACCGGGGAG.

This clone was seen only a few times. The read terminates 3 residues before the CDR3 end, so the remaining end is supplied by the germline J gene. The chain links TRBV7-9 to TRBJ1-1, with 9 bases fitting TRBD1. This CDR3 region has 15 residues. With V trimmed by 4 bases and J by 6 bases, 9 bases remained unmatched. Germline V gene sequence: CDR1 SEHNR, CDR2 FQNEAQ (reference sequence). CDR3 in amino acids: CASSSYRGQRSEAFF. The sequenced CDR3 bases are TGTGCCAGCAGCTCGTACAGGGGGCAGAGATCTGAA.

On this clone itself: The read ends 3 residues early relative to the CDR3; the germline J gene fills the gap. The V and J genes are TRBV19 and TRBJ2-1, with a tentative D call TRBD1 (6 bases). This CDR3 region has 16 residues. Germline loops: CDR1 LNHDA, CDR2 SQIVND (reference sequence). V dropped 2 bases and J dropped 0 bases, with 11 bases sitting between them. CDR3 DNA (partial): TGTGCCAGTAGTATATCAGGACAGAGCTCCTACAATGAG. Protein product: CASSISGQSSYNE. The entire CDR3 reads CASSISGQSSYNEQFF.

Concerning this clone: The read ends 3 residues shy of where the CDR3 ends; the end is completed using the germline J gene. The chain employs TRBV11-1 and TRBJ2-3; 12 bases match TRBD2. The CDR3 covers 13 residues. CDR1 is SGHAT and CDR2 is FQDESV in the germline V gene (reference sequence). The CDR3 loop is CASSPGTSGTQYF. CDR3 bases read: TGTGCCAGCAGCCCTGGGACTAGCGGGACG.

This clone came up a few times. The read is 3 residues too short to cover the CDR3 end, so that end is filled in from the germline J gene. The chain couples TRBV7-9 to TRBJ1-6; possible D gene TRBD1, 6 bases. The CDR3 spans 15 residues. The germline V gene has CDR1 SEHNR and CDR2 FQNEAQ (reference sequence). V gave up 3 bases and J gave up 6 bases, with 12 bases separating them. CDR3 DNA (partial): TGTGCCAGCAGCTTCGCCGGACAGCTTAATTCACCC. It translates to CASSFAGQLNSP. From start to end, the CDR3 is CASSFAGQLNSPLHF.